The rows below give T cell receptor beta chains drawn from one sample of a study of blood T cell repertoires in COVID-19. Assay: immunoSEQ multiplex PCR; the TCRdb copy retains only in-frame clones and omits some. The sample lists about 210,000 clones; 75% to 85% were seen once. The sequenced sample consisted of peripheral blood. Receptors were obtained from a man aged 55 to 70 with acute or convalescent COVID-19. Both conserved end residues are part of each CDR3.

J gene,V gene,CDR3 protein
TRBJ2-6,TRBV23-1,CASSQSFGQGSSGANVLTF
TRBJ2-5,TRBV13,CASSPRSGGNQETQYF
TRBJ2-3,TRBV11-3,CASSSTRLATDTQYF
TRBJ2-3,TRBV27,CASSPPVGSGTIHSTDTQYF
TRBJ1-2,TRBV9,CASSVEEDHPLPHGYTF
TRBJ2-1,TRBV4-1,CASSLMGLNYNEQFF
TRBJ2-1,TRBV6-5,CASSAGLSYNEQFF
TRBJ1-6,TRBV6-5,CASKVPGSGDSPLHF
TRBJ2-2,TRBV3-1/TRBV3-2,CAGSHLGVGELFF
TRBJ2-5,TRBV19,CASSPGAGETQYF
TRBJ2-1,TRBV6-4,CASSDSASGGYNEQFF
TRBJ2-2,TRBV4-2,CASSQDRLLAGNTGELFF
TRBJ1-5,TRBV5-6,CASSLAPTNSGGPQHF
TRBJ1-1,TRBV19,CASRTTGLAFF
TRBJ2-2,TRBV6-2/TRBV6-3,CASSYSGTTTGELFF
TRBJ1-1,TRBV25-1,CASSDRQAPWAFF
TRBJ1-6,TRBV30,CAWSVHQGNSPLHF
TRBJ2-7,TRBV28,CASRASGLAGEQYF
TRBJ2-1,TRBV27,CASSLSPDRVYNEQFF
TRBJ1-2,TRBV27,CASSLSPGQGNYGYTF
TRBJ2-3,TRBV4-1,CASSQESRGGLNSTDTQYF
TRBJ2-7,TRBV30,CAWSPSGSLYEQYF
TRBJ2-3,TRBV6-4,CASSDGTGADTQYF
TRBJ1-5,TRBV18,CASSPTAVTDQPQHF
TRBJ2-5,TRBV7-9,CASSLAYGDNQETQYF
TRBJ1-1,TRBV15,CATREVEGGDTEAFF
TRBJ2-2,TRBV2,CASRSLAGRTGELFF
TRBJ2-7,TRBV7-2,CASSQTGQGSYEQYF
TRBJ1-2,TRBV6-4,CASSDVGGYGYTF